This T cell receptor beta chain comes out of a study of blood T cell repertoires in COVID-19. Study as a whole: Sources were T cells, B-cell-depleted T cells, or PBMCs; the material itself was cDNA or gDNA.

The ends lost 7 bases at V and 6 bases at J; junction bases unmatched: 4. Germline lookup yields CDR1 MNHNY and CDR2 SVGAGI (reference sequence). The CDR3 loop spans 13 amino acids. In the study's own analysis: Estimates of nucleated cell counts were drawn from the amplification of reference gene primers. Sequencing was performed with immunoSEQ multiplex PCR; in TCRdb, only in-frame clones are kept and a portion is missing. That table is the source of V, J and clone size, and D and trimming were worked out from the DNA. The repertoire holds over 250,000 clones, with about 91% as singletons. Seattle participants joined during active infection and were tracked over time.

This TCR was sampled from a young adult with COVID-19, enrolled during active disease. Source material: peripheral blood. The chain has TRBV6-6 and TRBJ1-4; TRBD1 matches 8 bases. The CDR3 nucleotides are TGTGCCAGCAAGAGGACAGGGTATGAAAAACTGTTTTTT. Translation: CASKRTGYEKLFF.